The clone carrying this T cell receptor (beta chain) was seen just once. A much bigger clone sits one base away, suggesting this may be a read error. The data are from a study of T cells in Graves' hyperthyroidism and ophthalmopathy. Study-level information: Blood from the periphery was taken at initial diagnosis, before any treatment.

The CDR3 is made up of 14 amino acids. The V gene's germline CDR1 is MDHEN and CDR2 SYDVKM. The ends lost 3 bases at V and 7 bases at J; junction bases unmatched: 7. Template material for amplifying TCR beta CDR3 regions consisted of RNA transcripts. HTBI primers were used for first-round RT-PCR of the TCR CDR3. One entry per CDR3 protein results from TCRdb running MiXCR on the multiplex PCR reads. The sample shows 500,000 to 650,000 distinct CDR3 sequences, roughly 17% of them seen only once. Uncontrolled infection, other autoimmune disease, pregnancy or lactation excluded patients. The specimen sequenced was blood. The sequence came from a young woman with Graves' ophthalmopathy. This chain links TRBV28 with TRBJ1-1, with TRBD1 identical over 8 bases. The CDR3 DNA follows: TGTGCCAGCAGTTTGACGACAGGGGTTAGTGAAGCTTTCTTT. Translating it yields CASSLTTGVSEAFF.